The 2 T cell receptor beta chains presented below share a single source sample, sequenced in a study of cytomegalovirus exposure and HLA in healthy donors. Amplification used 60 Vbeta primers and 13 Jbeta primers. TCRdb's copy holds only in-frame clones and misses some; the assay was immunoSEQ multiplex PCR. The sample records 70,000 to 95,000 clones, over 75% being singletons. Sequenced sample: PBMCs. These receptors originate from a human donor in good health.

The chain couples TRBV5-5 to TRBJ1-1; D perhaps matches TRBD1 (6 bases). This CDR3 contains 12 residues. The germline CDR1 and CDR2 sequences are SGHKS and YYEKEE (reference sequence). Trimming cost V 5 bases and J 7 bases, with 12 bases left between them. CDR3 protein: CASSVRGIEAFF. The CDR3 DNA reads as TGTGCCAGCAGTGTTAGGGGGATTGAAGCTTTCTTT.

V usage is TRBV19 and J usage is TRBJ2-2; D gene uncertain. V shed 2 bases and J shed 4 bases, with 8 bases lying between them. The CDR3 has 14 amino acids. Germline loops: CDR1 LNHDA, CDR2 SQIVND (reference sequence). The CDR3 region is CASSIRVPTGELFF. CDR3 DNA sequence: TGTGCCAGTAGTATACGGGTCCCCACCGGGGAGCTGTTTTTT.